This T cell receptor (beta chain) was profiled in a study of blood T cell repertoires in COVID-19. Study summary: PBMCs, B-cell-depleted T cells, or T cells were the source of the cDNA or gDNA that made up the material.

In the original processing: Amplified reference gene primers provided the basis for estimating nucleated cell counts. Method: immunoSEQ multiplex PCR; TCRdb's copy keeps in-frame clones and lacks some. That table gives V, J and clone size, and the DNA gave D and trimming. The sample comprises 200,000 to 250,000 clones, about 84% of which are singletons, and over 7% rests with the top ten. The V end was cut by 8 bases, the J end by 2 bases, with 10 bases between. Germline loops: CDR1 SGHDN, CDR2 FVKESK. The CDR3 runs to 12 residues. Across about two dozen US areas, participants ranged in age from about 18 to 90 years.

The chain combines TRBV14 with TRBJ2-7, with D possibly being TRBD2 (5 bases). This sequence originates from a middle-aged woman with acute COVID-19. The sample comprised PBMCs or T cells enriched from blood (not recorded which). The CDR3 here is CASSGITYEQYF. DNA for the CDR3: TGTGCCAGCTCCGGGATTACCTACGAGCAGTACTTC. Full variable domain (rest looked up from reference TRBV14 and TRBJ2-7): EAGVTQFPSHSVIEKGQTVTLRCDPISGHDNLYWYRRVMGKEIKFLLHFVKESKQDESGMPNNRFLAERTGGTYSTLKVQPAELEDSGVYFCASSGITYEQYFGPGTRLTVT.